These 18 T cell receptor beta chains originate from one sample sequenced in a study of blood T cell repertoires in COVID-19. Profiling relied on immunoSEQ multiplex PCR, and the TCRdb table lists in-frame clones only, not all of them. This sample carries about 300,000 clones, roughly 88% of them seen once, and the ten largest clones take approximately 7%. Sequenced material: peripheral blood. Every receptor here comes from a woman in her twenties or thirties who had recovered from COVID-19.

The chain is built from TRBV19 and TRBJ1-5; TRBD1 agrees at 9 bases. After removal of 6 bases from V and 6 bases from J, the junction contained 12 bases not matched to a gene. In germline, CDR1 is LNHDA, CDR2 SQIVND (reference sequence). CDR3 length: 16 residues. The CDR3 loop is CASRPSSQGAVQPQHF. The CDR3, as DNA: TGTGCCAGTAGACCCAGCTCACAGGGGGCGGTTCAGCCCCAGCATTTT. Full variable domain (rest looked up from reference TRBV19 and TRBJ1-5): DGGITQSPKYLFRKEGQNVTLSCEQNLNHDAMYWYRQDPGQGLRLIYYSQIVNDFQKGDIAEGYSVSREKKESFPLTVTSAQKNPTAFYLCASRPSSQGAVQPQHFGDGTRLSIL.

The rearrangement uses TRBV7-9 and TRBJ2-5; D unresolved. With 4 bases removed from V and 5 bases from J, the gap between germline ends came to 8 bases. CDR1 and CDR2 from the germline V gene are SEHNR and FQNEAQ (reference sequence). The CDR3 spans 12 residues. CDR3 sequence reads: CASSSSRETQYF. The CDR3 region has the DNA TGTGCCAGCAGCTCGTCGCGGGAGACCCAGTACTTC.

The gene calls are TRBV15 and TRBJ2-1; D is unclear. V shed 0 bases and J shed 7 bases, with 7 bases lying between them. The CDR3 extends over 13 amino acids. Germline loops: CDR1 LNHNV, CDR2 YYDKDF (reference sequence). Here the CDR3 DNA reads TGTGCCACCAGCAGAGATTCTTTGAATGAGCAGTTCTTC. It yields the protein CATSRDSLNEQFF.

The V call is TRBV5-1, the J call TRBJ2-7, with D possibly being TRBD1 (5 bases). CDR3 length: 14 amino acids. From germline, CDR1 is SGHRS and CDR2 YFSETQ. Between the trimmed V and J ends, which lost 1 base and 4 bases, there was a span of 12 bases. CDR3 in DNA: TGCGCCAGCAGCTTGACAGGATTAGAGTACGAGCAGTACTTC. This codes for CASSLTGLEYEQYF.

This rearrangement joins TRBV7-9 to TRBJ2-3; 7 nucleotides line up with TRBD1. The CDR3 has 13 residues. Germline CDR1 is SEHNR and CDR2 is FQNEAQ (reference sequence). Unmatched junction bases numbered 3, after V lost 5 bases and J lost 4 bases. The CDR3 sequence: CASSQGTADTQYF. CDR3 sequence (DNA): TGTGCCAGCAGCCAAGGGACAGCAGATACGCAGTATTTT.

This clone was observed a handful of times. The chain employs TRBV28 and TRBJ1-2; 7 nucleotides line up with TRBD1. This CDR3 is 17 amino acids long. With V trimmed by 3 bases and J by 5 bases, 15 bases remained unmatched. The germline V gene encodes CDR1 MDHEN and CDR2 SYDVKM. CDR3 sequence: CASSFSGTDSFGYGYTF. CDR3 bases: TGTGCCAGCAGTTTCTCCGGGACAGACTCATTCGGGTATGGCTACACCTTC.

The rearrangement links TRBV28 to TRBJ2-1, with a weak D call TRBD1 (5 bases). Germline assignment: CDR1 MDHEN and CDR2 SYDVKM. V gave up 6 bases and J gave up 8 bases, with 14 bases separating them. This CDR3 comprises 13 residues. The CDR3 coding sequence is TGTGCCAGCAGCCAGGGTGACGGAGATGAGCAGTTCTTC. Translated: CASSQGDGDEQFF.

V gene TRBV19 combines with J gene TRBJ2-5; TRBD1 matches at 10 bases. V lost 6 bases, J lost 7 bases, and 11 bases stayed unmatched. The CDR3 runs 15 residues. Germline V gives CDR1 LNHDA, CDR2 SQIVND (reference sequence). The CDR3 loop reads CASSGRDRGIGTQYF. The DNA of the CDR3 is TGTGCCAGTAGCGGCCGGGACAGGGGAATCGGGACCCAGTACTTC. The full variable domain, with the rest looked up from reference TRBV19 and TRBJ2-5, is DGGITQSPKYLFRKEGQNVTLSCEQNLNHDAMYWYRQDPGQGLRLIYYSQIVNDFQKGDIAEGYSVSREKKESFPLTVTSAQKNPTAFYLCASSGRDRGIGTQYFGPGTRLLVL.

This chain uses TRBV19 with TRBJ1-5; D is possibly TRBD1 (5 bases). The CDR3 runs 13 residues. The ends were cut back, 3 bases at V and 6 bases at J, with 9 bases in the middle. Germline values: CDR1 LNHDA, CDR2 SQIVND (reference sequence). CDR3 sequence: CASSMGGIQPQHF. The DNA for the CDR3 is TGTGCCAGTAGTATGGGGGGGATTCAGCCCCAGCATTTT.

In this sample, this clone turned up once. J is TRBJ2-1 and V is TRBV19; 10 bases agree with TRBD2. The CDR3 covers 18 residues. V lost 4 bases and J lost 0; bases outside the gene matches: 9. Germline-derived CDR1 and CDR2 are LNHDA and SQIVND (reference sequence). For the CDR3, the DNA is TGTGCCAGTAGTACCGTAGCGGGGGGCCTTAGCTCCTACAATGAGCAGTTCTTC. Amino acid sequence: CASSTVAGGLSSYNEQFF. The entire variable domain, with the rest obtained from reference TRBV19 and TRBJ2-1, is as follows: DGGITQSPKYLFRKEGQNVTLSCEQNLNHDAMYWYRQDPGQGLRLIYYSQIVNDFQKGDIAEGYSVSREKKESFPLTVTSAQKNPTAFYLCASSTVAGGLSSYNEQFFGPGTRLTVL.

V gene TRBV10-3 combines with J gene TRBJ2-7, with TRBD2 as a possible D gene (5 bases). The V gene lost 5 bases and the J gene lost 3 bases, with 8 bases spanning the gap. Germline V gives CDR1 ENHRY, CDR2 SYGVKD. The CDR3 has 12 residues. The DNA for the CDR3 is TGTGCCATCAGTCGGGAAATCTACGAGCAGTACTTC. Protein sequence: CAISREIYEQYF.

The chain combines TRBV7-9 with TRBJ2-1; 7 bases are shared with TRBD2. Trimming took 5 bases from V and 3 from J; bases not matched to a gene: 13. This CDR3 has 17 residues. Germline loops: CDR1 SEHNR, CDR2 FQNEAQ (reference sequence). DNA of the CDR3: TGTGCCAGCAGCACTAGCGTTGGGTGGCTAAGCTACAATGAGCAGTTCTTC. Its translation is CASSTSVGWLSYNEQFF.

The rearrangement links TRBV30 to TRBJ1-1, with D possibly being TRBD1 (5 bases). The CDR3 is 13 residues long. Between the trimmed V and J ends, which lost 3 bases and 3 bases, there was a span of 11 bases. The germline gives CDR1 GTSNPN, CDR2 SVGIG (reference sequence). CDR3 nucleotides: TGTGCCTGGAGCACCAGGGTGGACACTGAAGCTTTCTTT. This gives the protein CAWSTRVDTEAFF.

The chain links TRBV5-1 to TRBJ2-5; 9 nucleotides line up with TRBD2. V shed 0 bases and J 3 bases; nucleotides not matched to a gene: 0. CDR1 SGHRS and CDR2 YFSETQ come from the germline V gene. There are 14 residues in the CDR3. The CDR3 protein is CASSLERGEETQYF. The CDR3 DNA follows: TGCGCCAGCAGCTTGGAGCGGGGGGAAGAGACCCAGTACTTC.

The V and J genes are TRBV5-1 and TRBJ1-5; unclear D gene. With 0 bases removed from V and 0 bases from J, the gap between germline ends came to 7 bases. Looked up from germline, CDR1 is SGHRS and CDR2 is YFSETQ. The CDR3 consists of 15 residues. The CDR3 is CASSLGLTSNQPQHF. CDR3 nucleotides: TGCGCCAGCAGCTTGGGACTGACTAGCAATCAGCCCCAGCATTTT.

The chain uses TRBV3-1 (or the pseudogene TRBV3-2) and TRBJ1-2, with TRBD1 as a possible D gene (5 bases). Germline lookup yields CDR1 LGHDT and CDR2 YNNKEL (reference sequence). V was cut by 4 bases and J by 7 bases, with 16 bases left in between. The CDR3 length is 14 residues. This CDR3 is CASSPRGDRGGYTF. In DNA form, the CDR3 reads TGTGCCAGCAGCCCCCGGGGGGATCGGGGTGGCTACACCTTC.

This clone appeared once. V usage is TRBV27 and J usage is TRBJ1-3; TRBD1 aligns across 10 bases. Germline V gene lookup returns CDR1 MNHEY and CDR2 SMNVEV (reference sequence). This CDR3 is built from 18 residues. V trimming: 5 bases; J trimming: 0 bases; junction bases outside the gene matches: 10. CDR3 DNA sequence: TGTGCCAGCAGTCCTATACAGACAGGGGGCAGCTCTGGAAACACCATATATTTT. Its protein is CASSPIQTGGSSGNTIYF.

The rearrangement uses TRBV27 and TRBJ2-7; TRBD1 matches 9 bases. The CDR3 has 16 amino acids. From germline, CDR1 is MNHEY and CDR2 SMNVEV (reference sequence). Trimming removed 4 bases from V and 1 base from J; junction bases left unmatched: 8. The CDR3 bases are TGTGCCAGCAGTTGGGCGGGACAGGGACGGTCCTACGAGCAGTACTTC. This translates into CASSWAGQGRSYEQYF.